This T cell receptor beta chain was captured by sequencing in a study of CD8+ T cells in alopecia areata. Study-wide context: Treated patients took oral tofacitinib at 5 to 10 mg twice daily. Study-wide findings and caveats: Under tofacitinib, numerous expanded lesional clonotypes remained detectable in scalp and blood.

Points on this clone: Its antigen is unknown.

Following extraction, RNA underwent reverse transcription to cDNA, which served as the sequencing template. The data were produced by immunoSEQ multiplex PCR, yet TCRdb's version contains in-frame clones alone and is incomplete. The table shows some 240,000 clones, with more than 45% occurring only once. Treatment reported: oral pan-JAK inhibitor, 5-10 mg twice daily. The CDR3 is 13 amino acids. Trimming removed 2 bases from V and 8 bases from J; junction bases left unmatched: 6. Germline lookup yields CDR1 SGHRS and CDR2 YFSETQ. The source is a human donor with alopecia areata. The sample in question was CD4+ T cells sorted from blood, obtained at week 4, from a patient treated with tofacitinib. The J gene is TRBJ1-2, the V gene TRBV5-1, with TRBD1 identical over 7 bases. CDR3 nucleotides: TGCGCCAGCAGCTTCGGACAGGTGGAAGGCTACACCTTC. Its translation: CASSFGQVEGYTF. Complete variable domain (other parts from reference TRBV5-1 and TRBJ1-2): KAGVTQTPRYLIKTRGQQVTLSCSPISGHRSVSWYQQTPGQGLQFLFEYFSETQRNKGNFPGRFSGRQFSNSRSEMNVSTLELGDSALYLCASSFGQVEGYTFGSGTRLTVV.